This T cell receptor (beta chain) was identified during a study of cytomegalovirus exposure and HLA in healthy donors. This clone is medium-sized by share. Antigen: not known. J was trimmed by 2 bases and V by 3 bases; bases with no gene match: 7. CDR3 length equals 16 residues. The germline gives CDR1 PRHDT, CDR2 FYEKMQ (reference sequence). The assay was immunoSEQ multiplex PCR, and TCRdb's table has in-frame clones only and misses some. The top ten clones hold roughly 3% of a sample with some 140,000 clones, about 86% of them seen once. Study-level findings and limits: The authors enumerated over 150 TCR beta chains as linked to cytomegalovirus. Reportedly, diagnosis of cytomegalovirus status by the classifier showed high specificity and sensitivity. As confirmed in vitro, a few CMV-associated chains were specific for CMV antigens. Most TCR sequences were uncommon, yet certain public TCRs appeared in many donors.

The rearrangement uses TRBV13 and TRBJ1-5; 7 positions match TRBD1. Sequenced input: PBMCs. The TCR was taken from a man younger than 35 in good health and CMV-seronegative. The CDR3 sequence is CASSLGEGTGNQPQHF. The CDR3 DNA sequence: TGTGCCAGCAGCTTGGGAGAGGGGACAGGCAATCAGCCCCAGCATTTT.